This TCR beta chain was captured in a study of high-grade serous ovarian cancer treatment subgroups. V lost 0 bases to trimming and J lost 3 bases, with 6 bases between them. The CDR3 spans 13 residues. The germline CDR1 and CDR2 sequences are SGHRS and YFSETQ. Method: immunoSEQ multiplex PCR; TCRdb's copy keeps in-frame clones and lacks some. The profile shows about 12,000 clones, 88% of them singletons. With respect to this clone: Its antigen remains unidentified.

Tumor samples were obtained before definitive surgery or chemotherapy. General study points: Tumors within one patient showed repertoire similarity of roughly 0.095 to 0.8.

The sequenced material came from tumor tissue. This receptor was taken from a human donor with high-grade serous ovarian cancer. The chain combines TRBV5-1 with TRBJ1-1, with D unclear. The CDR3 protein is CASSLVADTEAFF. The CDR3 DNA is TGCGCCAGCAGCTTGGTAGCAGACACTGAAGCTTTCTTT. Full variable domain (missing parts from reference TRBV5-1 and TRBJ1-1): KAGVTQTPRYLIKTRGQQVTLSCSPISGHRSVSWYQQTPGQGLQFLFEYFSETQRNKGNFPGRFSGRQFSNSRSEMNVSTLELGDSALYLCASSLVADTEAFFGQGTRLTVV.